Shown below are 12 T cell receptor beta chains from a single sample sequenced in a study of PD-L1 blockade in urothelial cancer. Here immunoSEQ multiplex PCR was the method, and the copy in TCRdb shows in-frame clones only, minus some. The table lists 50,000 to 55,000 clones, around 84% of them singletons, with less than 1.5% in the top ten. The time point here: pretreatment peripheral blood. The sequences come from PBMCs, collected around atezolizumab (anti-PD-L1) treatment. The receptors were gathered from a man aged 45-65 years with urothelial cancer.

This chain joins TRBV7-9 and TRBJ2-7; tentative D call: TRBD2 (6 bases). The CDR3 has 14 amino acids. The V end was cut by 3 bases, the J end by 0 bases, with 9 bases between. From germline, CDR1 is SEHNR and CDR2 FQNEAQ (reference sequence). The CDR3 DNA follows: TGTGCCAGCAGCTTCGTCGGGGGCTCCTACGAGCAGTACTTC. It yields the protein CASSFVGGSYEQYF.

The V call is TRBV9, the J call TRBJ2-7; 7 bases are shared with TRBD2. The trim removed 2 bases at V and 6 bases at J, leaving 5 bases unmatched. This CDR3 is 13 amino acids long. Germline CDR1 reads SGDLS; CDR2 reads YYNGEE. The CDR3 sequence: CASSVDGGIEQYF. The CDR3 region has the DNA TGTGCCAGCAGCGTCGACGGGGGGATCGAGCAGTACTTC.

The chain employs TRBV6-5 and TRBJ2-2; maybe TRBD2 (6 bases). The CDR3 has 14 residues. Trimming took off 2 bases at V and 7 bases at J, with 11 bases between the two ends. Per the germline V gene, CDR1 is MNHEY and CDR2 is SVGAGI. The CDR3 loop reads CASSYATRDGELFF. The CDR3, as DNA: TGTGCCAGCAGTTACGCGACTAGGGACGGGGAGCTGTTTTTT.

The chain combines TRBV5-4 with TRBJ2-3; no definite D call. Per germline, CDR1 SGHNT and CDR2 YYREEE (reference sequence). Trimming shortened V by 1 base and J by 2 bases, and 11 bases separated the two germline ends. The CDR3 loop spans 15 amino acids. The CDR3 loop reads CASSLPLPYTDTQYF. CDR3 DNA sequence: TGTGCCAGCAGCTTGCCACTCCCCTACACAGATACGCAGTATTTT.

This CDR3 reads CASSLGQGFYEQYF. In DNA form, the CDR3 reads TGTGCCAGCAGCTTAGGACAGGGTTTCTACGAGCAGTACTTC. The chain combines TRBV13 with TRBJ2-7; possibly TRBD1 for D (6 bases). Trimming cost V 0 bases and J 3 bases, with 9 bases left between them. Germline CDR1 and CDR2: PRHDT and FYEKMQ (reference sequence). This CDR3 comprises 14 residues.

In its sample, this clone was seen once. CDR3 nucleotides: TGTGCCAGCAGCCATGACGAGGGTACTGAAGCTTTCTTT. Encoded protein: CASSHDEGTEAFF. The J gene is TRBJ1-1, the V gene TRBV4-2, with D uncertain. CDR3 size: 13 residues. From germline, CDR1 is LGHNA and CDR2 YNFKEQ. Between the trimmed V and J ends, which lost 3 bases and 5 bases, there was a span of 10 bases.

This rearrangement joins TRBV7-6 to TRBJ2-5; 9 positions match TRBD1. Germline lookup yields CDR1 SGHVS and CDR2 FNYEAQ. The length of the CDR3 is 16 residues. V shed 3 bases and J 4 bases; nucleotides not matched to a gene: 9. The CDR3 region has the DNA TGTGCCAGCAGCTTGCAGTGGGACAGGGAACGAGAGACCCAGTACTTC. Amino acids: CASSLQWDRERETQYF.

The chain's CDR3 is CASSVGQGGTYGYTF. CDR3 nucleotides: TGTGCCAGCAGTGTGGGACAGGGTGGTACCTATGGCTACACCTTC. The chain combines TRBV25-1 with TRBJ1-2, with 9 nucleotides matching TRBD1. V shed 4 bases, J shed 4 bases, and the junction held 7 bases outside the gene matches. CDR3 size: 15 residues. Looked up from germline, CDR1 is MGHDK and CDR2 is SYGVNS.

This clone was found a few times. The rearrangement joins TRBV30 to TRBJ1-1; tentative D call: TRBD1 (5 bases). Deletions cut 0 bases from V and 11 bases from J, with 25 bases between. The length of the CDR3 is 16 residues. Germline assignment: CDR1 GTSNPN and CDR2 SVGIG (reference sequence). CDR3 amino acids: CAWSVGITGTLHGAFF. CDR3 coding DNA: TGTGCCTGGAGTGTAGGTATTACTGGGACTCTTCACGGGGCTTTCTTT.

The J gene is TRBJ2-4, the V gene TRBV27; TRBD1 is a possible D gene (5 bases). With 7 bases removed from V and 3 bases from J, the gap between germline ends came to 10 bases. This CDR3 contains 13 residues. Germline CDR1 MNHEY, CDR2 SMNVEV (reference sequence). As DNA, the CDR3 is TGTGCCAGCAAGGGAAGGGGCAAAAACATTCAGTACTTC. This gives the protein CASKGRGKNIQYF.

CDR3 in amino acids: CASSFSWGLNTEAFF. In nucleotides, the CDR3 is TGTGCCAGCAGCTTTTCTTGGGGGCTGAACACTGAAGCTTTCTTT. This chain connects TRBV7-9 to TRBJ1-1; a possible D gene is TRBD1 (6 bases). The CDR3 has 15 amino acids. Looked up from germline, CDR1 is SEHNR and CDR2 is FQNEAQ (reference sequence). Trimming took off 3 bases at V and 0 bases at J, with 11 bases between the two ends.

Concerning this clone: Other nucleotide sequences from this sample produce the same CDR3. J is TRBJ2-1 and V is TRBV5-1; possible D gene TRBD2, 6 bases. Germline V gene data show CDR1 as SGHRS and CDR2 as YFSETQ. The CDR3 loop spans 15 amino acids. Deletions cut 4 bases from V and 4 bases from J, with 15 bases between. The CDR3 coding sequence is TGCGCCAGCAGCCTTAGCGGAACGGCTTACAATGAGCAGTTCTTC. The encoded protein is CASSLSGTAYNEQFF.